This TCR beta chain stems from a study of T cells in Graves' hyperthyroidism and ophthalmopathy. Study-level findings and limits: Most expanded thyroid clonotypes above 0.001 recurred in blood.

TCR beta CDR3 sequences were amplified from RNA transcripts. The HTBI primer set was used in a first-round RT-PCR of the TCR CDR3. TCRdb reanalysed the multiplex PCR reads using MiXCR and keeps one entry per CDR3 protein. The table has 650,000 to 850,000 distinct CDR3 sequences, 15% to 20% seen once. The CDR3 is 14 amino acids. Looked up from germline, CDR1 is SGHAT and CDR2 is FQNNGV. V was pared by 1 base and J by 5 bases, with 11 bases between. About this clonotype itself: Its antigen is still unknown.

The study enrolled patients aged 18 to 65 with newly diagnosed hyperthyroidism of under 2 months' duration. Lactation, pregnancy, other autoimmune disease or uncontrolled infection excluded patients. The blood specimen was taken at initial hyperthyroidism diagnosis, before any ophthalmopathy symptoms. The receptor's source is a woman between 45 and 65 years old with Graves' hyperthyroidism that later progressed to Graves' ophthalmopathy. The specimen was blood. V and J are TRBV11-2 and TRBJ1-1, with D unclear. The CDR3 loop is CASSLATGWTEAFF. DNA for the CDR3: TGTGCCAGCAGCTTAGCGACTGGGTGGACTGAAGCTTTCTTT.